These 19 T cell receptor beta chains were all obtained from the same sample, sequenced in a study of blood T cells in healthy people across ages. A second PCR of 7 to 11 cycles used a sample-barcoded 5' primer and a J-beta primer mix. One entry per CDR3 protein results from TCRdb running MiXCR on the 5' RACE reads. The data hold around 1,700,000 distinct CDR3 sequences, with under 30% observed a single time. Material for sequencing was blood. These receptors came from a woman under 40 in good health.

As regards this clonotype: A much larger clonotype is one base distant, so this may be a read error. The chain joins TRBV6-5 to TRBJ2-1; 8 bases map to TRBD1. Per the germline V gene, CDR1 is MNHEY and CDR2 is SVGAGI. The ends lost 3 bases at V and 13 bases at J; junction bases unmatched: 14. The CDR3 runs 15 residues. The CDR3 coding sequence is TGTGCCAGCAGTTATGGCAGGGGGCGCAGGGAGACCCAGTTCTTC. This codes for CASSYGRGRRETQFF.

The sample holds a few counts of this clonotype. V is TRBV3-1 and J is TRBJ2-5; D is possibly TRBD1 (6 bases). The DNA matches TRBJ2-7 better at its end, which makes the J call doubtful. From germline, CDR1 is LGHDT and CDR2 YNNKEL (reference sequence). This CDR3 is built from 14 residues. CDR3 protein: CASSQRPGANEQYF. Written as DNA, the CDR3 is TGTGCCAGCAGCCAACGTCCAGGGGCCAACGAGCAGTACTTC.

With regard to this clonotype: One junction end disagrees with the germline gene, perhaps due to a read error. The chain links TRBV20-1 to TRBJ1-2; weak D call: TRBD1 (5 bases). Germline V CDR1 and CDR2: DFQATT, SNEGSKA (reference sequence). The CDR3 loop spans 13 amino acids. CDR3 in DNA: TGTAGTGCTTCTCAGGGTACTGGCTATGGCTACACCTTC. Its translation: CSASQGTGYGYTF.

This clonotype came up many times. The chain is built from TRBV7-9 and TRBJ1-4, with 10 positions matching TRBD1. The V gene's germline CDR1 is SEHNR and CDR2 FQNEAQ (reference sequence). The CDR3 covers 16 residues. The J segment lost 8 bases and the V segment lost 2 bases, leaving 8 bases of the junction unmatched. CDR3 sequence (DNA): TGTGCCAGCAGCTTATCATCCGGGACAGGGGACGAAAAACTGTTTTTT. It yields the protein CASSLSSGTGDEKLFF.

The chain employs TRBV20-1 and TRBJ2-3, with a weak D call TRBD2 (6 bases). The CDR3 runs to 15 residues. V was shortened by 5 bases and J by 2 bases, with 17 bases between the two germline ends. Germline assignment: CDR1 DFQATT and CDR2 SNEGSKA (reference sequence). The CDR3 sequence is CSAPSLAVNTDTQYF. DNA for the CDR3: TGCAGTGCTCCCTCCTTAGCGGTTAACACAGATACGCAGTATTTT.

This clonotype has just a few counts. The chain combines TRBV10-2 with TRBJ1-5; TRBD1 aligns across 7 bases. The CDR3 is made up of 15 amino acids. V trimming: 6 bases; J trimming: 5 bases; junction bases outside the gene matches: 10. Germline V CDR1 and CDR2: WSHSY, SAAADI. The CDR3 region is CASSPTGKGDQPQHF. For the CDR3, the DNA is TGCGCCAGCAGCCCGACAGGGAAGGGTGATCAGCCCCAGCATTTT.

This clonotype has only a few counts. The V gene is TRBV11-2, the J gene TRBJ2-1; 11 bases agree with TRBD2. The CDR3 is 14 residues long. Germline V lookup: CDR1 SGHAT, CDR2 FQNNGV. V lost 2 bases and J lost 9; bases outside the gene matches: 3. CDR3 in DNA: TGTGCCAGCAGCTTAATTCTAGCGGGAGGTGAGCAGTTCTTC. It specifies CASSLILAGGEQFF.

This clonotype was counted ten times or more. The chain carries TRBV18 and TRBJ1-5; perhaps TRBD1 as D (5 bases). There are 14 residues in the CDR3. With 4 bases removed from V and 7 bases from J, the gap between germline ends came to 14 bases. Germline V CDR1 and CDR2: KGHSH, LQKENI. The CDR3 DNA reads TGTGCCAGCTCACTGGGGGGAAGGCCACAGCCCCAGCATTTT. This translates into CASSLGGRPQPQHF.

The chain couples TRBV7-9 to TRBJ2-7; D is ambiguous. The CDR3 extends over 13 amino acids. Germline-derived CDR1 and CDR2 are SEHNR and FQNEAQ (reference sequence). V shed 3 bases and J shed 5 bases, with 11 bases lying between them. The DNA for the CDR3 is TGTGCCAGCAGCTTTCCAGGCAAAAACGAGCAGTACTTC. This translates into CASSFPGKNEQYF.

This clonotype was observed many times. CDR3 sequence: CAIKKASGEETQYF. Here the CDR3 DNA reads TGTGCCATCAAGAAGGCTAGCGGGGAAGAGACCCAGTACTTC. This chain links TRBV10-3 with TRBJ2-5, with 9 bases matching TRBD2. The CDR3 runs to 14 residues. The V gene end was trimmed by 7 bases and the J gene end by 3 bases; junction bases not matched to a gene: 6. CDR1 and CDR2 from the germline V gene are ENHRY and SYGVKD.

The gene calls are TRBV28 and TRBJ2-7, with TRBD1 identical over 9 bases. CDR3 length equals 18 residues. From germline, CDR1 is MDHEN and CDR2 SYDVKM. V dropped 1 base and J dropped 3; count of bases not matched to a gene: 13. DNA for the CDR3: TGTGCCAGCAGTTTATTTGGTTCGGGGGGACAGGGTTTCTACGAGCAGTACTTC. This codes for CASSLFGSGGQGFYEQYF.

The chain employs TRBV4-3 and TRBJ1-1, with D possibly TRBD1 on 5 matching bases. The germline V and J ends were trimmed by 6 bases and 0 bases, with 20 bases remaining between them. CDR1 and CDR2 (germline): LGHNA, YSLEER. The CDR3 length is 17 residues. The DNA for the CDR3 is TGCGCCAGCAGTCAGGGATCCGGACTCACCATGAACACTGAAGCTTTCTTT. This codes for CASSQGSGLTMNTEAFF.

As for this clonotype: Germline is not matched at one junction end, which may reflect a read error. V is TRBV12-3 or TRBV12-4 and J is TRBJ1-1; D call uncertain. The CDR3 extends over 11 amino acids. The DNA of the CDR3 is TGTGCCTGCAGTTTAGCCCGGTTAATTTTCTTT. It is translated as CACSLARLIFF.

This clonotype was picked up many times. This sequence joins TRBV11-1 and TRBJ2-1; D is tentatively TRBD1 or TRBD2 (7 bases each). This CDR3 contains 13 residues. Trimming removed 3 bases at V and 9 bases at J, with 12 bases between. Germline loops: CDR1 SGHAT, CDR2 FQDESV (reference sequence). CDR3 residues: CASSFRGGGEQFF. The CDR3 coding sequence is TGTGCCAGCAGCTTCAGGGGGGGAGGTGAGCAGTTCTTC. The full variable domain, rest sourced from reference TRBV11-1 and TRBJ2-1, is EAEVAQSPRYKITEKSQAVAFWCDPISGHATLYWYRQILGQGPELLVQFQDESVVDDSQLPKDRFSAERLKGVDSTLKIQPAELGDSAMYLCASSFRGGGEQFFGPGTRLTVL.

The rearrangement links TRBV15 to TRBJ2-1, with D perhaps matching TRBD2 (5 bases). The CDR3 is 15 amino acids. CDR1 is LNHNV and CDR2 is YYDKDF in the germline V gene (reference sequence). V was cut by 0 bases and J by 7 bases, with 13 bases left in between. The CDR3 sequence is CATSRDLGPGNEQFF. DNA for the CDR3: TGTGCCACCAGCAGAGATCTCGGGCCGGGAAATGAGCAGTTCTTC.

In its sample, this clonotype was seen many times. The chain combines TRBV4-3 with TRBJ2-3; D may be TRBD1 (5 bases). CDR3 size: 16 residues. Trimming removed 2 bases from V and 5 bases from J, with 17 bases in between. Germline V gene data show CDR1 as LGHNA and CDR2 as YSLEER. The CDR3 sequence: CASSQYSRGVGDTQYF. CDR3 nucleotide sequence: TGCGCCAGCAGCCAATATAGTAGGGGTGTAGGAGATACGCAGTATTTT.

The V and J genes are TRBV7-9 and TRBJ2-5; a weak D match, TRBD1 (5 bases). The CDR3 has 14 residues. The germline gives CDR1 SEHNR, CDR2 FQNEAQ (reference sequence). Trimming shortened V by 5 bases and J by 5 bases, and 15 bases separated the two germline ends. The CDR3 is CASSRSRVGETQYF. The CDR3 DNA reads as TGTGCCAGCAGCCGCTCCAGGGTGGGTGAGACCCAGTACTTC.

The V gene is TRBV20-1, the J gene TRBJ2-3; 9 positions match TRBD1. CDR1 and CDR2 (germline): DFQATT, SNEGSKA (reference sequence). The junction had 7 bases not matched to a gene; V was cut back by 4 bases and J by 2 bases. The CDR3 contains 15 residues. The DNA of the CDR3 is TGCAGTGCTAATACAGGGGGCTGGGACACAGATACGCAGTATTTT. It encodes CSANTGGWDTDTQYF.

This chain uses TRBV5-1 with TRBJ2-7, with 10 bases identical to TRBD2. The V gene end was trimmed by 1 base and the J gene end by 1 base; junction bases not matched to a gene: 5. CDR1 and CDR2 (germline): SGHRS, YFSETQ. The CDR3 runs 16 residues. Written as DNA, the CDR3 is TGCGCCAGCAGCTTGTGGCTAGCGGGGGAATCCTACGAGCAGTACTTC. Protein: CASSLWLAGESYEQYF.